These 20 T cell receptor beta chains were sequenced from one sample in a study of blood T cells in healthy people across ages. Primed by a sample-barcoded 5' primer and a J-beta primer mix, a second PCR proceeded for about 7 to 12 cycles. TCRdb recomputed calls from the 5' RACE reads with MiXCR, one row per CDR3 protein. The sample holds about 1.4 million distinct CDR3 sequences, 59% seen once. Material: blood. The receptors shown here come from a man younger than 35 in good health.

CDR3 in amino acids: CASSGLRGQGGETQYF. In nucleotides, the CDR3 is TGTGCCAGCAGTGGTCTGAGGGGACAGGGAGGAGAGACCCAGTACTTC. The chain links TRBV25-1 to TRBJ2-5; TRBD1 matches 9 bases. The CDR3 runs 16 residues. CDR1 and CDR2 (germline): MGHDK, SYGVNS. V gave up 4 bases and J gave up 4 bases; unmatched junction bases: 10.

V is TRBV6-6 and J is TRBJ2-1; 10 bases are shared with TRBD2. CDR3 length equals 14 residues. Per the germline V gene, CDR1 is MNHNY and CDR2 is SVGAGI (reference sequence). With V trimmed by 2 bases and J by 7 bases, 2 bases remained unmatched. CDR3 amino acids: CASSYTTSGNEQFF. The CDR3 DNA reads TGTGCCAGCAGTTACACGACTAGCGGGAATGAGCAGTTCTTC.

This chain uses TRBV29-1 with TRBJ1-2; 8 nucleotides align to TRBD1. Germline V CDR1 and CDR2: SQVTM, ANQGSEA. This CDR3 is 13 amino acids long. V lost 6 bases and J lost 1; bases outside the gene matches: 4. The chain's CDR3 is CSVGQGFNYGYTF. For the CDR3, the DNA is TGCAGCGTAGGACAGGGATTTAACTATGGCTACACCTTC.

The V and J genes are TRBV14 and TRBJ1-4; D perhaps matches TRBD1 (5 bases). The germline V gene has CDR1 SGHDN and CDR2 FVKESK. Trimming took off 5 bases at V and 2 bases at J, with 9 bases between the two ends. This CDR3 has 14 residues. The CDR3 coding sequence is TGTGCCAGCAGCGACAGTGTTACTAATGAAAAACTGTTTTTT. This sequence encodes CASSDSVTNEKLFF. Full variable domain (rest looked up from reference TRBV14 and TRBJ1-4): EAGVTQFPSHSVIEKGQTVTLRCDPISGHDNLYWYRRVMGKEIKFLLHFVKESKQDESGMPNNRFLAERTGGTYSTLKVQPAELEDSGVYFCASSDSVTNEKLFFGSGTQLSVL.

The chain combines TRBV13 with TRBJ1-2, with a weak D call TRBD1 (5 bases). CDR1 PRHDT and CDR2 FYEKMQ come from the germline V gene (reference sequence). The CDR3 spans 14 residues. V lost 4 bases and J lost 7, with 16 bases in between. CDR3 bases: TGTGCCAGCAGCTCCGGTTGGGGGGAGGCTGGCTACACCTTC. Translating gives CASSSGWGEAGYTF. The variable domain in full, completed from reference TRBV13 and TRBJ1-2, reads AAGVIQSPRHLIKEKRETATLKCYPIPRHDTVYWYQQGPGQDPQFLISFYEKMQSDKGSIPDRFSAQQFSDYHSELNMSSLELGDSALYFCASSSGWGEAGYTFGSGTRLTVV.

This clonotype occurred once. The chain employs TRBV7-9 and TRBJ2-3; D ambiguous. The CDR3 runs 15 residues. The germline V and J ends were trimmed by 2 bases and 2 bases, with 11 bases remaining between them. Germline V gives CDR1 SEHNR, CDR2 FQNEAQ (reference sequence). This CDR3 is CASSLNPENTDTQYF. In nucleotides, the CDR3 is TGTGCCAGCAGCTTAAACCCAGAAAACACAGATACGCAGTATTTT.

The chain links TRBV20-1 to TRBJ1-2, with D hard to call. This CDR3 contains 11 residues. V lost 6 bases and J lost 5, with 10 bases in between. Germline V gene sequence: CDR1 DFQATT, CDR2 SNEGSKA (reference sequence). CDR3 sequence (DNA): TGCAGTGCGTACCATACATATGGCTACACCTTC. Translation: CSAYHTYGYTF.

J is TRBJ2-1 and V is TRBV25-1, with TRBD2 matching 9 bases. J gave up 6 bases and V 6 bases, and 9 bases lay outside the gene matches. CDR1 MGHDK and CDR2 SYGVNS come from the germline V gene. The CDR3 runs to 15 residues. CDR3 sequence: CASSKGTSRINEQFF. Written as DNA, the CDR3 is TGTGCCAGCAGCAAAGGGACTAGCCGAATCAATGAGCAGTTCTTC.

V is TRBV20-1 and J is TRBJ2-7, with 7 bases lining up with TRBD1. The CDR3 has 12 amino acids. Losses at the gene ends were 4 bases for V and 6 bases for J; bases not matched to a gene: 6. CDR1 and CDR2 from the germline V gene are DFQATT and SNEGSKA (reference sequence). The CDR3 DNA sequence: TGCAGTGCTATTCAGACAGGGCCCGAGCAGTACTTC. It translates to CSAIQTGPEQYF.

The chain employs TRBV10-3 and TRBJ2-2; perhaps D is TRBD1 or TRBD2 (6 bases each). The CDR3 is made up of 15 amino acids. CDR1 and CDR2 from the germline V gene are ENHRY and SYGVKD. V was trimmed by 5 bases and J by 1 base, leaving 11 bases between them. The CDR3 bases are TGTGCCATCAGTTCGGGGGCGCGGAACACCGGGGAGCTGTTTTTT. Its translation: CAISSGARNTGELFF.

Of note for this clonotype: The germline gene is not matched at one end of the junction; a read error may be the cause. The V and J genes are TRBV5-1 and TRBJ2-7; D is unresolved. This CDR3 spans 13 amino acids. In germline, CDR1 is SGHRS, CDR2 YFSETQ. CDR3 residues: CASSLERTYEQYF. The DNA of the CDR3 is TGTGCCAGCAGTTTGGAAAGAACCTACGAGCAGTACTTC.

This clonotype was seen a single time. The junction differs from germline at one of its ends, possibly a read error. CDR3 loop: CNVELALHNEQFF. CDR3 bases: TGCAACGTTGAGCTAGCGCTCCACAATGAGCAGTTCTTC. The chain couples TRBV29-1 to TRBJ2-1; a possible D gene is TRBD2 (6 bases). The CDR3 is 13 residues long. The germline V gene has CDR1 SQVTM and CDR2 ANQGSEA.

The rearrangement joins TRBV25-1 to TRBJ2-3, with D perhaps TRBD1 (7 bases). This CDR3 is built from 16 residues. The V end was cut by 3 bases, the J end by 3 bases, with 16 bases between. Germline V lookup: CDR1 MGHDK, CDR2 SYGVNS. The CDR3 sequence: CASSDTGEVWTDTQYF. For the CDR3, the DNA is TGTGCCAGCAGTGATACAGGGGAGGTTTGGACAGATACGCAGTATTTT.

The table lists this clonotype with many counts. This chain uses TRBV12-3 or TRBV12-4 with TRBJ2-7; possibly TRBD1 for D (6 bases). The length of the CDR3 is 12 residues. V lost 8 bases and J lost 1, with 9 bases in between. CDR3 region: CASSTGSYEQYF. The CDR3 DNA sequence: TGTGCCAGCTCCACAGGGTCCTACGAGCAGTACTTC.

The chain recombines TRBV27 with TRBJ2-7; weak D call: TRBD1 (6 bases). The V end lost 4 bases, the J end lost 3 bases, and 10 bases lay between the germline ends. Per germline, CDR1 MNHEY and CDR2 SMNVEV (reference sequence). The CDR3 totals 13 residues. The chain's CDR3 is CASSYAGDYEQYF. For the CDR3, the DNA is TGTGCCAGCAGTTACGCAGGGGACTACGAGCAGTACTTC.

This clonotype turned up a few times. The rearrangement links TRBV10-3 to TRBJ2-4; 9 nucleotides agree with TRBD2. Trimming cost V 3 bases and J 5 bases; bases outside gene matches: 5. Germline V lookup: CDR1 ENHRY, CDR2 SYGVKD. CDR3 length: 15 residues. In DNA form, the CDR3 reads TGTGCCATCAGTGACACGCGGGAGGGCGAAAACATTCAGTACTTC. Residues: CAISDTREGENIQYF.

The chain uses TRBV4-3 and TRBJ2-1; D gene unclear. The germline gives CDR1 LGHNA, CDR2 YSLEER. The CDR3 is 14 residues long. V was shortened by 0 bases and J by 2 bases, with 5 bases between the two germline ends. The CDR3 here is CASSQESTYNEQFF. DNA for the CDR3: TGCGCCAGCAGCCAAGAATCAACCTACAATGAGCAGTTCTTC.

This clonotype was counted a single time. The J gene is TRBJ2-1, the V gene TRBV10-2; D is ambiguous. The J call is in doubt because the DNA end fits TRBJ2-5 better. CDR3 size: 11 residues. Germline CDR1 reads WSHSY; CDR2 reads SAAADI. In DNA form, the CDR3 reads TGCGCCAGCAGTGAATTGAGAGACCAGTACTTC. This sequence encodes CASSELRDQYF.

The genes are TRBV6-2 or TRBV6-3 and TRBJ2-7; a weak D match, TRBD1 (6 bases). V shed 2 bases and J shed 1 base, with 12 bases lying between them. This CDR3 has 15 amino acids. Germline V lookup: CDR1 MNHEY, CDR2 SVGEGT. CDR3 in amino acids: CASSYPGELSYEQYF. The CDR3 DNA reads TGTGCCAGCAGTTACCCAGGGGAGTTGTCCTACGAGCAGTACTTC.

The rearrangement links TRBV6-6 to TRBJ2-7; 14 bases agree with TRBD2. The CDR3 spans 16 residues. Germline V gives CDR1 MNHNY, CDR2 SVGAGI (reference sequence). V lost 5 bases to trimming and J lost 5 bases; unmatched junction nucleotides: 8. For the CDR3, the DNA is TGTGCCAGCAGTGACCGGGGACTAGCGGGAGTAAACGAGCAGTACTTC. Protein: CASSDRGLAGVNEQYF.